The sequence of this T cell receptor beta chain was determined in a study of cytomegalovirus exposure and HLA in healthy donors (dated by TCRdb to about 2017). About the full investigation: An earlier analysis of several hundred of the donors reported about 290 Gb of sequence data and roughly 110 million unique TCR beta sequences from 190 million or so T cells. A later analysis re-analyzed previously published TCR beta repertoires from 650 to 800 donors and added high-resolution HLA genotyping to study TCR occurrence patterns. Of the 398 genotyped donors, about 80% fell in the genetic ancestry cluster associated with self-reported Caucasian donors. The later analysis used no new phenotypic data to find candidate immune exposures, relying instead on TCR beta sequences and their occurrence across donors. The study combined high-throughput TCR immunosequencing, statistical association of individual TCRs with disease status, and machine learning to predict cytomegalovirus infection status. HLA typing included class I and class II loci at four-digit resolution. Typing coverage differed by locus: A, B, C, DRB1 and DQB1 were typed in roughly 620-630 donors, DQA1 in 500 to 550, DPA1 in around 610, and DPB1 in 400 to 490. Besides the first cohort of about 730 subjects, a separate validation cohort made up of over a hundred different subjects was used. An early release covering roughly 600 HLA-typed donors comprised roughly 300 gigabases of sequencing data and approximately 80 million unique TCR sequences. All discovery cohort repertoires had been generated using a single sequencing platform. The study aimed to test whether signatures of past pathogen exposure could be identified by cataloging public T cell receptors. In an earlier analysis of 587 of the donors, high-throughput TCR beta sequencing was used to judge whether each TCR beta V gene segment behaved as functional or pseudogenic. Five DR-DQ haplotypes were treated as single units for association and clustering because of strong linkage in the cohort. Across some 400 genotyped donors of the cohort, an average of about 200,000 unique TCR beta nucleotide sequences per donor were sequenced, and approximately 17% of those sequences were non-productive. The T cell repertoires of several hundred subjects were profiled by immunosequencing and related to cytomegalovirus serostatus. Donor age, sex, ethnicity and CMV serostatus were compiled together with the repertoire data. Genome-wide SNP genotypes for about 65% of the roughly 670 donors were used in a later genetic analysis, which treated that subset as a discovery cohort.

Points the paper makes about the study in general: Roughly uniform sequencing depth across donors was assumed in presence/absence analyses, although this assumption may not hold. For the cohort, immune exposure information was limited to CMV serostatus. Some IMGT-functional V segments, including TRBV6-2 and TRBV6-3, could not be distinguished by the 87-base-pair reads and were therefore excluded. A later analysis found that most CMV-associated TCR beta chains appeared HLA-restricted, with HLA associations seemingly driven largely by CMV exposure. This cohort had only TCR beta chains sequenced, and the lack of alpha or paired-chain data limited which features could be detected. A further reported finding was that TCR beta sequences accurately predicted the HLA-A and HLA-B alleles for most subjects in the first cohort. An association between a missense DCLRE1C variant and V-gene and J-gene trimming of TCR beta chains was found in a later genetic analysis and replicated in an independent cohort. Strong co-occurrence of HLA alleles, especially DR and DQ, made assigning TCR associations to individual alleles difficult. In a later analysis, HLA-associated TCR beta chains were found to be more clonally expanded and to have lower generation probabilities than equally common non-associated chains. A later analysis found that TCR association rates varied across HLA loci, with DRB1 alleles showing the most associated TCRs and HLA-C alleles the fewest. A later analysis associated 15,000 to 20,000 TCR beta sequences with specific HLA alleles at a false discovery rate of 0.05. A cluster of highly shared sequence variants was judged likely to represent a technical artifact of the sequencing pipeline. While some public TCRs were present in many individuals, most TCR sequences turned up only very rarely across donors. Because HLA typing was unavailable for some donors at each locus, only the typed subset was used in association tests. In an earlier analysis of about 550 of the donors, most TCR beta V segments were observed in productive rearrangements about 87% or about 30% of the time, broadly matching IMGT annotations. In a later analysis, several top co-occurrence clusters were reported to appear linked to parvovirus B19, influenza, CMV and Epstein-Barr virus. It was suggested by the authors that the approach could potentially be generalized to other disease states and immunological phenotypes. Cytomegalovirus status was reported to be diagnosed by the classifier with high specificity and sensitivity in both the original and validation cohorts. In vitro tests confirmed that a few of the cytomegalovirus-associated TCR beta chains recognize cytomegalovirus antigens. A total of fewer than 200 TCR beta chains were listed by the study as associated with cytomegalovirus. Correlated functional status among segregating V segments might reflect linkage disequilibrium, but an unknown experimental factor could not be ruled out. Roughly 15 rarely observed V segments, including chromosome 9 orphons, were excluded from the earlier analysis of approximately 600 of the donors because counts were too low. According to a later genetic analysis, donors in an Asian-associated ancestry cluster had fewer N-insertions in productive TCRs than the approximately 610-donor mean.

In total, about 650 healthy bone marrow donors made up the cohort. At the time of sampling, all cohort members were nominally healthy, though unrecorded immune exposures were likely present. The donor was CMV seropositive and belonged to the group of over 250 seropositive cohort members. Each donor provided a peripheral blood sample, and peripheral blood mononuclear cells were used for TCR beta sequencing. Genomic DNA extraction from the blood cell samples was performed with the Qiagen DNeasy Blood Extraction Kit. The CDR3, cysteine through phenylalanine, is 13 amino acids long. Only CDR3 DNA remains: 39 bases, in frame from the first base. The germline V gene specifies ENHRY as CDR1 and SYGVKD as CDR2. V and J are truncated by 4 bases and 0 bases respectively, leaving an intervening sequence of 6 bases. Points on this clone: It lacks a known antigen. The sample holds no much larger clone one base away, and base qualities are not on file.

The library was prepared using the immunoSEQ multiplex PCR assay. For the multiplex PCR, a mixture combining 60 forward primers for TCR Vbeta segments and 13 reverse primers for TCR Jbeta segments was used. The CDR3 region of rearranged TCR beta genes was amplified from genomic DNA by a multiplex PCR assay. The Illumina HiSeq System was used to sequence the amplified TCR beta libraries as 87-base-pair reads. As for how the authors treated the data: Across the 670 or so repertoires, a later analysis counted approximately 83 million unique TCR beta chains, around 11 million of which were shared by at least two donors. Raw reads were error-corrected and collapsed into unique sequences by a nearest-neighbor algorithm in which closely related sequences were merged to remove PCR and sequencing errors. Alignment of CDR3 sequences to IMGT reference sequences was used to assign V, D and J gene segments. For a sequence to be retained, a match of at least six nucleotides to both a V gene segment and a J gene segment was required. A rearrangement counted as productive if the CDR3 had no stop codons and remained in frame with V and J, and every other rearrangement counted as non-productive. CDR3 was defined by IMGT convention, running from the second conserved V-encoded cysteine to the conserved J-encoded phenylalanine. The earlier analysis of roughly 590 of the donors excluded any sequence lacking an unambiguous match to a single V gene segment. In an earlier analysis of around 590 of the donors, a V segment was called functional when productive rearrangements were above 56.7%, and segregating when the standard deviation between donors exceeded 5%. A statistical classification framework was developed to diagnose cytomegalovirus status using the catalog of TCR beta chain sequences. A later analysis assigned V and J genes by comparing TCR nucleotide sequences with IMGT/GENE-DB human TR gene sequences. In a later analysis, CDR3 sequences and most-parsimonious VDJ recombination scenarios were assigned using the TCRdist pipeline. In a later analysis, each TCR beta chain was defined by its CDR3 amino acid sequence together with its V-gene family, and reads without a unique V-gene family were excluded. To address suspected cross-contamination and a sequencing artifact, a later analysis removed some 620 highly shared, low-generation-probability nucleotide sequences. A later analysis calculated a clonal expansion index for each public chain from normalized within-repertoire ranks of inferred template counts. In a later analysis, generation probabilities were computed using a VDJ recombination model fitted to out-of-frame rearrangements, and the results were checked against IGoR. A later analysis scored TCR-TCR, TCR-HLA and TCR-CMV co-occurrence with hypergeometric tests, applying a repertoire-size bias correction to TCR pairs. In a later analysis, false discovery rates were estimated by permuting HLA or CMV assignments 20 times. In a later analysis, co-occurring TCRs were grouped using DBSCAN, with TCRdist sequence similarity added in when clustering inside HLA-allele-positive subsets. Repertoires with fewer than 30,000 or more than 120,000 public chains, plus five repertoires with anomalous nucleotide sharing, were excluded from co-occurrence clustering. Drawn from immuneACCESS, this table holds only the in-frame rearrangements with V and J called that TCRdb kept. Clones are partly lost; checked studies trace under half to an unresolved V gene and leave the rest unexplained. V and J calls and clone size are given by that table; D and trimming were obtained from the DNA. The sample includes approximately 190,000 clones, with 12% observed a single time. Roughly 7.7% of the sample is held by the ten biggest clonotypes.

The TCR was taken from a man aged 50 to 60 in good health and CMV-seropositive. Recombination joined TRBV10-3 with TRBJ1-2; tentative D gene TRBD1, with 5 bases matching. The sample was PBMCs. The nucleotide sequence is TGTGCCATCAGTGCGACAGCTAACTATGGCTACACCTTC. Its protein reads: CAISATANYGYTF.